The 32 T cell receptor beta chains listed next were all sequenced from one sample in a study of T-cell reconstitution after alpha-beta-depleted transplantation in children. Preparation of the TCRbeta library involved a method that used unique molecular identifiers. TCRdb re-derived calls from the PCR reads in MiXCR, one entry per CDR3 protein. The data contain 500,000 to 650,000 distinct CDR3 sequences, about an eighth of them singletons. This specimen was PBMCs, mostly from graft donor cells, taken 180 days after TCRalphabeta/CD19-depleted stem cell transplant. Every receptor here comes from a female patient between 2 and 10 years old who had a stem cell transplant for aplastic anemia, so the T cells may come from the graft donor.

There are a few counts of this clonotype. The rearrangement joins TRBV29-1 to TRBJ2-5; D not resolved. Germline V gives CDR1 SQVTM, CDR2 ANQGSEA. V shed 4 bases and J shed 5 bases, with 11 bases lying between them. CDR3 length: 12 amino acids. Here the CDR3 reads CSVVTLRETQYF. The DNA for the CDR3 is TGCAGCGTTGTAACCCTCAGGGAGACCCAGTACTTC.

CDR3: CASSISWGLAGFSEQFF. The CDR3 DNA reads as TGTGCCAGTAGTATAAGTTGGGGACTAGCGGGATTCAGTGAGCAGTTCTTC. This chain links TRBV19 with TRBJ2-1; TRBD2 matches 13 bases. V shed 2 bases and J 9 bases; nucleotides not matched to a gene: 10. This CDR3 has 17 amino acids. CDR1 is LNHDA, CDR2 SQIVND, per germline (reference sequence). Using reference TRBV19 and TRBJ2-1 for the parts outside the CDR3, the full variable domain is DGGITQSPKYLFRKEGQNVTLSCEQNLNHDAMYWYRQDPGQGLRLIYYSQIVNDFQKGDIAEGYSVSREKKESFPLTVTSAQKNPTAFYLCASSISWGLAGFSEQFFGPGTRLTVL.

V usage is TRBV28 and J usage is TRBJ1-1, with D possibly matching TRBD1 (5 bases). Trimming took off 6 bases at V and 4 bases at J, with 12 bases between the two ends. There are 13 residues in the CDR3. The germline CDR1 and CDR2 sequences are MDHEN and SYDVKM. In DNA, the CDR3 is TGTGCCAGCAGACTAGGGGAGGCCACTGAAGCTTTCTTT. Encoded protein: CASRLGEATEAFF.

This clonotype was observed at least ten times. The chain employs TRBV7-2 and TRBJ2-5; 9 bases match TRBD1. The CDR3 runs 16 residues. Germline V gene lookup returns CDR1 SGHTA and CDR2 FQGNSA. V was clipped by 1 base and J by 4 bases; unmatched bases: 7. DNA of the CDR3: TGTGCCAGCAGCTTAGTAGGGGGACAGGGCACAGAGACCCAGTACTTC. Translating it yields CASSLVGGQGTETQYF.

Ten or more counts support this clonotype. The gene calls are TRBV29-1 and TRBJ1-3; D ambiguous. Looked up from germline, CDR1 is SQVTM and CDR2 is ANQGSEA. The CDR3 is made up of 11 amino acids. Trimming removed 4 bases at V and 4 bases at J, with 5 bases between. DNA for the CDR3: TGCAGCGTTGGTGGAGGAAACACCATATATTTT. Translated, it gives CSVGGGNTIYF.

This rearrangement joins TRBV6-5 to TRBJ1-6, with a weak D call TRBD1 (6 bases). The CDR3 contains 14 residues. Trimming took off 5 bases at V and 11 bases at J, with 16 bases between the two ends. CDR1 is MNHEY and CDR2 is SVGAGI in the germline V gene. The CDR3 DNA reads as TGTGCCAGCAGTAACCTCCGGGACACTACACCCCTCCACTTT. This sequence encodes CASSNLRDTTPLHF.

V usage is TRBV7-2 and J usage is TRBJ1-1; D gene ambiguous. The V end lost 0 bases, the J end lost 7 bases, and 12 bases lay between the germline ends. From germline, CDR1 is SGHTA and CDR2 FQGNSA. CDR3 length: 14 residues. The CDR3 here is CASSLARATYEAFF. DNA of the CDR3: TGTGCCAGCAGCTTAGCGCGGGCTACCTATGAAGCTTTCTTT.

The chain joins TRBV7-9 to TRBJ2-7, with TRBD2 as a possible D gene (7 bases). The CDR3 contains 14 residues. The V and J ends lost 8 bases and 2 bases respectively, with 16 bases between them. The germline gives CDR1 SEHNR, CDR2 FQNEAQ (reference sequence). The CDR3 bases are TGTGCCAGCCAGCGGGACAACGCACCCTACGAGCAGTACTTC. Translation: CASQRDNAPYEQYF.

The V call is TRBV27, the J call TRBJ2-1; 7 bases are a match to TRBD2. Germline-derived CDR1 and CDR2 are MNHEY and SMNVEV (reference sequence). Trimming took 0 bases from V and 9 from J; bases not matched to a gene: 2. CDR3 length equals 13 residues. CDR3 sequence: CASSLSREAEQFF. In DNA, the CDR3 is TGTGCCAGCAGTTTATCTCGGGAGGCTGAGCAGTTCTTC.

This clonotype came up a few times. The chain joins TRBV27 to TRBJ1-6; D not resolved. Trimming cost V 6 bases and J 8 bases, with 14 bases left between them. The V gene's germline CDR1 is MNHEY and CDR2 SMNVEV (reference sequence). CDR3 length equals 14 residues. CDR3 DNA sequence: TGTGCCAGCAGGACGAGGACCGCTTATTCACCCCTCCACTTT. It specifies CASRTRTAYSPLHF.

CDR3 amino acids: CSADEIRYGYTF. CDR3 nucleotides: TGCAGCGCAGACGAGATCCGCTATGGCTACACCTTC. The gene calls are TRBV29-1 and TRBJ1-2; D ambiguous. The V gene lost 7 bases and the J gene lost 4 bases, with 13 bases spanning the gap. The V gene's germline CDR1 is SQVTM and CDR2 ANQGSEA. The CDR3 spans 12 residues.

This clonotype was seen many times. Mismatch with germline at one junction end may stem from a read error. The chain has TRBV6-1 and TRBJ2-7; the match to TRBD2 covers 16 bases. Germline V gene lookup returns CDR1 MNHNS and CDR2 SASEGT. This CDR3 is built from 15 residues. The CDR3 reads CASSPTGTSGRALAF. CDR3 nucleotide sequence: TGTGCCAGCAGTCCTACCGGGACTAGCGGGAGGGCCCTGGCATTC.

The DNA of the CDR3 is TGTGCCAGCACCCAAGCGGGAGCCACAGATACGCAGTATTTT. Protein product: CASTQAGATDTQYF. The V gene is TRBV12-3 or TRBV12-4, the J gene TRBJ2-3, with 8 bases identical to TRBD2. The V gene end was trimmed by 7 bases and the J gene end by 2 bases; junction bases not matched to a gene: 5. This CDR3 has 14 amino acids.

The V and J genes are TRBV27 and TRBJ2-5; no clear D. Germline V lookup: CDR1 MNHEY, CDR2 SMNVEV (reference sequence). Trimming cost V 4 bases and J 2 bases, with 8 bases left between them. The CDR3 sequence is 13 residues long. The DNA for the CDR3 is TGTGCCAGCAGTTCCTTATTACAAGAGACCCAGTACTTC. Its translation is CASSSLLQETQYF.

The J gene is TRBJ2-7, the V gene TRBV5-7; 9 bases map to TRBD1. TRBV5-7 counts as an open reading frame of uncertain function. This CDR3 comprises 16 residues. The V segment lost 3 bases and the J segment 2 bases; nucleotides outside the gene matches: 9. This chain's CDR3 is CASSSLRDRVTYEQYF. In nucleotides, the CDR3 is TGTGCCAGCAGCTCCCTCCGGGACAGGGTAACCTACGAGCAGTACTTC.

Ten or more counts support this clonotype. The V and J genes are TRBV12-3 or TRBV12-4 and TRBJ2-7; unclear D gene. The CDR3 is 13 residues long. V lost 2 bases to trimming and J lost 2 bases, with 7 bases between them. CDR3 bases: TGTGCCAGCAGTTTAAGGCCCCCCTACGAGCAGTACGTC. Protein: CASSLRPPYEQYV.

J is TRBJ2-5 and V is TRBV5-1; a weak D match, TRBD1 (6 bases). CDR1 and CDR2 from the germline V gene are SGHRS and YFSETQ. Trimming pared 0 bases from V and 2 bases from J, leaving 14 bases between. This CDR3 has 16 amino acids. The CDR3 loop reads CASSLAIGTQQETQYF. CDR3 coding DNA: TGCGCCAGCAGCTTGGCCATAGGGACACAGCAAGAGACCCAGTACTTC.

This clonotype was counted only a few times. The rearrangement links TRBV27 to TRBJ2-3; TRBD2 matches 10 bases. The CDR3 is 16 amino acids. The germline CDR1 and CDR2 sequences are MNHEY and SMNVEV (reference sequence). The V and J ends lost 5 bases and 5 bases, in that order; junction bases with no gene match: 10. CDR3 nucleotides: TGTGCCAGCAGTCCCCCGCTAGCGGGAGTCGTAGATACGCAGTATTTT. Translation: CASSPPLAGVVDTQYF.

The rearrangement links TRBV29-1 to TRBJ1-3; the D is unclear. V lost 4 bases and J lost 0, with 7 bases in between. The CDR3 loop spans 13 amino acids. Germline V gives CDR1 SQVTM, CDR2 ANQGSEA. CDR3 loop: CSVVRSSGNTIYF. For the CDR3, the DNA is TGCAGCGTTGTGAGGAGCTCTGGAAACACCATATATTTT.

This clonotype was recorded a few times. J is TRBJ1-4 and V is TRBV7-2; 10 positions match TRBD1. Losses at the gene ends were 5 bases for V and 7 bases for J; bases not matched to a gene: 10. CDR3 size: 16 residues. The V gene's germline CDR1 is SGHTA and CDR2 FQGNSA. CDR3 protein: CASSVSGTGVSEKLFF. DNA for the CDR3: TGTGCCAGCAGCGTATCCGGGACAGGGGTTAGTGAAAAACTGTTTTTT. The full variable domain, its missing parts supplied by reference TRBV7-2 and TRBJ1-4, is GAGVSQSPSNKVTEKGKDVELRCDPISGHTALYWYRQSLGQGLEFLIYFQGNSAPDKSGLPSDRFSAERTGGSVSTLTIQRTQQEDSAVYLCASSVSGTGVSEKLFFGSGTQLSVL.

This clonotype was observed a handful of times. The chain couples TRBV29-1 to TRBJ2-3, with 11 bases lining up with TRBD2. There are 17 residues in the CDR3. In germline, CDR1 is SQVTM, CDR2 ANQGSEA. The J segment lost 3 bases and the V segment lost 4 bases, leaving 12 bases of the junction unmatched. Written as DNA, the CDR3 is TGCAGCGTTGGGGGCCTCCAAGTAGCGGGAGGGACAGATACGCAGTATTTT. Amino acid sequence: CSVGGLQVAGGTDTQYF.

In this sample, this clonotype turned up many times. This chain connects TRBV12-3 or TRBV12-4 to TRBJ2-4, with 9 bases aligning to TRBD1. The CDR3 runs 12 residues. The V segment lost 6 bases and the J segment 10 bases; nucleotides outside the gene matches: 4. The CDR3 here is CASSRDRDIQYF. CDR3 nucleotides: TGTGCCAGCAGCCGGGACAGGGATATTCAGTACTTC.

This chain uses TRBV7-2 with TRBJ2-5; 7 bases map to TRBD2. Germline V gives CDR1 SGHTA, CDR2 FQGNSA. The CDR3 has 15 amino acids. V lost 0 bases to trimming and J lost 2 bases; unmatched junction nucleotides: 3. CDR3 sequence reads: CASSLARTRQETQYF. In nucleotides, the CDR3 is TGTGCCAGCAGCTTAGCCCGGACTAGACAAGAGACCCAGTACTTC.

In this sample, this clonotype turned up a few times. The V call is TRBV20-1, the J call TRBJ2-3, with D possibly TRBD1 on 5 matching bases. This CDR3 comprises 11 residues. Deletions cut 6 bases from V and 4 bases from J, with 8 bases between. Germline V gene lookup returns CDR1 DFQATT and CDR2 SNEGSKA (reference sequence). The CDR3 nucleotides read TGCAGTGCCGCAGGGCCAGATACGCAGTATTTT. Residues: CSAAGPDTQYF.

This chain uses TRBV4-3 with TRBJ2-3; D may be TRBD2 (5 bases). The CDR3 spans 15 residues. Germline V gene lookup returns CDR1 LGHNA and CDR2 YSLEER. Trimming cost V 2 bases and J 5 bases, with 14 bases left between them. CDR3 coding DNA: TGCGCCAGCAGCCAAACCCGGCTAGCCGAAGATACGCAGTATTTT. Protein product: CASSQTRLAEDTQYF.

V and J are TRBV7-2 and TRBJ2-1; 14 nucleotides agree with TRBD2. Germline V gives CDR1 SGHTA, CDR2 FQGNSA. The trim removed 5 bases at V and 0 bases at J, leaving 3 bases unmatched. The CDR3 contains 17 residues. DNA for the CDR3: TGTGCCAGCAGCCGACTAGCGGGGGGGAGCTCCTACAATGAGCAGTTCTTC. It yields the protein CASSRLAGGSSYNEQFF. The full variable domain, its missing parts supplied by reference TRBV7-2 and TRBJ2-1, is GAGVSQSPSNKVTEKGKDVELRCDPISGHTALYWYRQSLGQGLEFLIYFQGNSAPDKSGLPSDRFSAERTGGSVSTLTIQRTQQEDSAVYLCASSRLAGGSSYNEQFFGPGTRLTVL.

In its sample, this clonotype was seen a few times. V usage is TRBV6-2 or TRBV6-3 and J usage is TRBJ2-1; D tentatively fits TRBD1 or TRBD2 (5 bases each). The germline V and J ends were trimmed by 3 bases and 0 bases, with 15 bases remaining between them. The CDR3 runs to 17 residues. CDR1 and CDR2 from the germline V gene are MNHEY and SVGEGT. This CDR3 reads CASSYSGTLSSYNEQFF. In nucleotides, the CDR3 is TGTGCCAGCAGTTATTCCGGGACCCTCTCCTCCTACAATGAGCAGTTCTTC.

In this sample, this clonotype turned up many times. The chain employs TRBV18 and TRBJ1-2; D is unclear. Trimming took off 8 bases at V and 3 bases at J, with 10 bases between the two ends. Per germline, CDR1 KGHSH and CDR2 LQKENI. This CDR3 is built from 12 residues. CDR3 region: CASSPGDYGYTF. CDR3 nucleotide sequence: TGTGCCAGCAGCCCCGGAGACTATGGCTACACCTTC.

In its sample, this clonotype was seen a few times. This chain connects TRBV18 to TRBJ2-7, with 8 bases aligning to TRBD1. Germline V lookup: CDR1 KGHSH, CDR2 LQKENI. The V segment lost 1 base and the J segment 3 bases; nucleotides outside the gene matches: 11. The CDR3 runs to 17 residues. The DNA of the CDR3 is TGTGCCAGCTCACCACTAGGAGGGACAGGTGACTTCTACGAGCAGTACGTC. This encodes CASSPLGGTGDFYEQYV.

This clonotype has just a few counts. The chain combines TRBV18 with TRBJ1-2, with D possibly matching TRBD1 (6 bases). This CDR3 contains 18 residues. Trimming stripped 2 bases from V and 0 bases from J, with 19 bases between. Germline V gives CDR1 KGHSH, CDR2 LQKENI. In nucleotides, the CDR3 is TGTGCCAGCTCACCAAGGCAGGGGCCACTCCTCTCTAACTATGGCTACACCTTC. This codes for CASSPRQGPLLSNYGYTF.

This clonotype was detected ten times or more. The rearrangement links TRBV29-1 to TRBJ1-3; D gene ambiguous. V lost 2 bases and J lost 0, with 8 bases in between. CDR1 and CDR2 (germline): SQVTM, ANQGSEA. CDR3 length equals 14 residues. The CDR3 protein is CSVELGSSGNTIYF. CDR3 DNA: TGCAGCGTTGAACTGGGGAGCTCTGGAAACACCATATATTTT.

This sequence joins TRBV4-3 and TRBJ2-7; 7 positions match TRBD2. V was pared by 4 bases and J by 5 bases, with 11 bases of the junction left unmatched. In germline, CDR1 is LGHNA, CDR2 YSLEER. This CDR3 has 15 amino acids. CDR3 protein: CASSRSTGGRDEQYF. The CDR3 region has the DNA TGCGCCAGCAGCCGCAGCACGGGGGGTAGGGACGAGCAGTACTTC.